This passage covers 8 T cell receptor beta chains from one sample sequenced in a study of T cell repertoires in cytomegalovirus infection. In TCRdb, the reads were re-called with MiXCR into one record per CDR3 protein. The sample lists around 95,000 distinct CDR3 sequences; 25% to 30% were seen once. Their target antigens are unknown. The source material was CD8+ T cells from cultured PBMCs, sampled from culture after CMV antigen stimulation. All receptors derive from a human donor in good health (CMV status not recorded). Some clones in this sample may be carry-over from other donors' samples.

This chain joins TRBV7-2 and TRBJ2-7; D is unresolved. CDR3 length: 17 amino acids. CDR1 is SGHTA and CDR2 is FQGNSA in the germline V gene. Deletions cut 1 base from V and 3 bases from J, with 19 bases between. CDR3 region: CASSLELAYSSFYEQYF. In DNA form, the CDR3 reads TGTGCCAGCAGCTTAGAGTTGGCGTACTCGAGCTTCTACGAGCAGTACTTC. The complete variable domain, with remaining parts taken from reference TRBV7-2 and TRBJ2-7, reads GAGVSQSPSNKVTEKGKDVELRCDPISGHTALYWYRQSLGQGLEFLIYFQGNSAPDKSGLPSDRFSAERTGGSVSTLTIQRTQQEDSAVYLCASSLELAYSSFYEQYFGPGTRLTVT.

The table lists this clonotype with a few counts. The chain couples TRBV13 to TRBJ2-1, with 9 bases that match TRBD1. Germline assignment: CDR1 PRHDT and CDR2 FYEKMQ (reference sequence). The CDR3 length is 18 residues. V lost 4 bases to trimming and J lost 10 bases; unmatched junction nucleotides: 20. In DNA, the CDR3 is TGTGCCAGCAGCTCTCTTGTCCTGGTGGGACAGGGCGCCGGGGAGCAGTTCTTC. Translated: CASSSLVLVGQGAGEQFF.

V is TRBV29-1 and J is TRBJ2-3; perhaps TRBD1 as D (6 bases). CDR1 is SQVTM and CDR2 is ANQGSEA in the germline V gene. The CDR3 spans 17 residues. V lost 3 bases and J lost 0, with 19 bases in between. CDR3 DNA: TGCAGCGTTGACCCTTCCCGGGACATTTATAGCACAGATACGCAGTATTTT. It is translated as CSVDPSRDIYSTDTQYF.

To note about this clonotype: This may arise from a read error, as a much more abundant clone is one base away. No conserved phenylalanine or tryptophan ends this CDR3, so it is likely a read error. The chain uses TRBV7-8 and TRBJ2-1, with D perhaps TRBD1 (6 bases). The germline CDR1 and CDR2 sequences are SGHVS and FQNEAQ. Trimming removed 1 base at V and 3 bases at J, with 13 bases between. The CDR3 is made up of 16 amino acids. This chain's CDR3 is CASSLEGVLIYNEQFY. CDR3 DNA: TGTGCCAGCAGCTTAGAGGGGGTACTGATCTACAATGAGCAGTTCTAC.

J is TRBJ1-1 and V is TRBV4-2; weak D call: TRBD1 (6 bases). V shed 0 bases and J shed 1 base, with 18 bases lying between them. Per the germline V gene, CDR1 is LGHNA and CDR2 is YNFKEQ. CDR3 size: 18 residues. The CDR3 DNA reads as TGTGCCAGCAGCCAAGACCCCCCCGGGGGGGCAGCGAACACTGAAGCTTTCTTT. Its translation is CASSQDPPGGAANTEAFF.

J is TRBJ1-1 and V is TRBV2; maybe TRBD1 (6 bases). Germline V gives CDR1 SNHLY, CDR2 FYNNEI. This CDR3 contains 15 residues. The V and J ends lost 6 bases and 0 bases respectively, with 14 bases between them. In nucleotides, the CDR3 is TGTGCCAGCAGACCCCGGACAGACATGAACACTGAAGCTTTCTTT. It translates to CASRPRTDMNTEAFF.

This clonotype was seen a handful of times. V usage is TRBV7-9 and J usage is TRBJ2-7; 13 nucleotides match TRBD2. CDR1 is SEHNR, CDR2 FQNEAQ, per germline (reference sequence). The length of the CDR3 is 15 residues. J gave up 4 bases and V 4 bases, and 4 bases lay outside the gene matches. The CDR3 spells CASSSTSGGDYEQYF. As DNA, the CDR3 is TGTGCCAGCAGCTCAACTAGCGGGGGGGATTACGAGCAGTACTTC.

The chain employs TRBV20-1 and TRBJ2-1; perhaps TRBD2 as D (6 bases). With 0 bases removed from V and 9 bases from J, the gap between germline ends came to 12 bases. In germline, CDR1 is DFQATT, CDR2 SNEGSKA (reference sequence). The length of the CDR3 is 13 residues. The CDR3, as DNA: TGCAGTGCTAGAGAGGGGGGATGGTTTGAGCAGTTCTTC. This encodes CSAREGGWFEQFF.